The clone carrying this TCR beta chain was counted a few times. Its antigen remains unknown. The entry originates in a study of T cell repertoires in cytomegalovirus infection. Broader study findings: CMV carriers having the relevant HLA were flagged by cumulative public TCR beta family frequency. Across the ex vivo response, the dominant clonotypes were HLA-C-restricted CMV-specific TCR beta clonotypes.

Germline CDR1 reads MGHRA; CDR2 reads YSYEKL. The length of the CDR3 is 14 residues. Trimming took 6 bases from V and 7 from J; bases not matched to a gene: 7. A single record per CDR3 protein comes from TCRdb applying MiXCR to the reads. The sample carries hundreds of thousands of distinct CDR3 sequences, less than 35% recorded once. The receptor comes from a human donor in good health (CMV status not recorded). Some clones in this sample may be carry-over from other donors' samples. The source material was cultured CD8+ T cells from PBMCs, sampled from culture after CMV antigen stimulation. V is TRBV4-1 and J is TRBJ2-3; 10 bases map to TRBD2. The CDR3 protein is CASSEAGGPNTQYF. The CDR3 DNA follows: TGCGCCAGCAGTGAAGCGGGGGGGCCGAATACGCAGTATTTT.